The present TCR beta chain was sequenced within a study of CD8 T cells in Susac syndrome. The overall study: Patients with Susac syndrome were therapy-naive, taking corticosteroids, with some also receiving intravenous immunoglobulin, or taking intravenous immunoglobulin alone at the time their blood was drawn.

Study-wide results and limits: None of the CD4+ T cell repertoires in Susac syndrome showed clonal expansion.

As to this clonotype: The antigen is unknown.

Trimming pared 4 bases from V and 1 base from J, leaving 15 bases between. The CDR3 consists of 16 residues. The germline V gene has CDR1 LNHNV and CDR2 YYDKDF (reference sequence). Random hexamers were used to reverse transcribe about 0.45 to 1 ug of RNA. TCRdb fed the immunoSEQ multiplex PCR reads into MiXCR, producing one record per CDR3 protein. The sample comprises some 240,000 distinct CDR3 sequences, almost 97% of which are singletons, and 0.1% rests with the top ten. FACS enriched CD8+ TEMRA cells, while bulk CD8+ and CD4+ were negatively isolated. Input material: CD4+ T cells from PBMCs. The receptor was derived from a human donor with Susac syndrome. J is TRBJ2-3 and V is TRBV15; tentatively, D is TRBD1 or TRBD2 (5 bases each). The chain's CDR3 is CATSTRDRARTDTQYF. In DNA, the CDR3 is TGTGCCACCAGCACCCGGGACCGCGCACGCACAGATACGCAGTATTTT.